This T cell receptor (beta chain) was obtained from a study of cytomegalovirus exposure and HLA in healthy donors (dated by TCRdb to 2017 to 2019). Study-wide context: An earlier analysis of about 560 of the donors reported 250 to 350 Gb of sequence data and 100 million to 120 million unique TCR beta sequences obtained from about 170 million T cells. Roughly 300 gigabases of sequencing data and tens of millions of unique TCR sequences were included in an early release covering roughly 600 HLA-typed donors. Of the roughly 410 genotyped donors, approximately 80% were placed in the genetic ancestry cluster associated with self-reported Caucasian donors. The study aimed to test whether signatures of past pathogen exposure could be identified by cataloging public T cell receptors. Using immunosequencing, the study profiled T cell repertoires from roughly 650 subjects and related those repertoires to cytomegalovirus serostatus. A separate validation cohort of over 95 different subjects was used in addition to the approximately 640-subject first cohort. The study combined high-throughput TCR immunosequencing, statistical association of individual TCRs with disease status, and machine learning to predict cytomegalovirus infection status. A later analysis re-analyzed previously published TCR beta repertoires from 550 to 700 donors and added high-resolution HLA genotyping to study TCR occurrence patterns. In the later analysis, no new phenotypic data were used to find candidate immune exposures; instead, reliance was placed on TCR beta sequences and their occurrence across donors. An earlier analysis of nearly 600 of the donors applied high-throughput TCR beta sequencing to assess whether each TCR beta V gene segment acted as functional or pseudogenic. Donor age, sex, ethnicity and CMV serostatus were compiled alongside the repertoire data. A later genetic analysis took genome-wide SNP genotypes for 398 of the 666 donors and used that subset as a discovery cohort. Every repertoire in the discovery cohort had been generated on one and the same sequencing platform. HLA typing included class I and class II loci at four-digit resolution. The number of donors typed differed by locus, with about 620-630 for A, B, C, DRB1 and DQB1, about 500 for DQA1, 606 for DPA1, and around 450 for DPB1. Because of strong linkage in the cohort, roughly five DR-DQ haplotypes were treated as single units for association and clustering. On average, over 200,000 unique TCR beta nucleotide sequences were sequenced per donor among fewer than 500 genotyped donors of the cohort, with roughly 18% of those sequences being non-productive. On the study overall, not on this receptor specifically: In vitro tests confirmed that a few of the cytomegalovirus-associated TCR beta chains recognize cytomegalovirus antigens. V-gene and J-gene trimming of TCR beta chains was associated with a missense DCLRE1C variant in a later genetic analysis, and the association was replicated in an independent cohort. The 87-base-pair reads could not distinguish some IMGT-functional V segments, including TRBV6-2 and TRBV6-3, so those segments were excluded. The study gave a list of more than 150 TCR beta chains associated with cytomegalovirus. Because HLA typing was missing for some donors at each locus, association tests included only the typed subset. A further reported finding was that TCR beta sequences accurately predicted the HLA-A and HLA-B alleles for most subjects in the first cohort. A later analysis associated 15,000 to 20,000 TCR beta sequences with specific HLA alleles at a false discovery rate of 0.05. In this cohort, only TCR beta chains were sequenced, and detectable features were limited by the absence of alpha or paired-chain data. According to a later analysis, parvovirus B19, influenza, CMV and Epstein-Barr virus appeared linked to several top co-occurrence clusters. In a later analysis, HLA-associated TCR beta chains showed more clonal expansion and lower generation probabilities than non-associated chains that were equally common. According to a later analysis, TCR association rates differed among HLA loci, with DRB1 alleles showing the most associated TCRs and HLA-C alleles showing the fewest. Immune exposure information for the cohort was limited to CMV serostatus. Most TCR sequences were seen in very few donors, while some public TCRs were found in many individuals. An earlier analysis of approximately 590 of the donors showed that most TCR beta V segments appeared in productive rearrangements either about 87% or about 30% of the time, which broadly matched IMGT annotations. The earlier analysis of 587 of the donors excluded some 15 rarely observed V segments, including chromosome 9 orphons, because counts were too low. Cytomegalovirus status was reported to be diagnosed by the classifier with high specificity and sensitivity in both the original and validation cohorts. The authors suggested that the approach could potentially be extended to other disease states and immunological phenotypes. When HLA alleles, especially DR and DQ, strongly co-occurred, TCR associations were difficult to assign to individual alleles. Roughly uniform sequencing depth across donors was assumed in presence/absence analyses, although this assumption may not hold. According to a later genetic analysis, donors in an Asian-associated ancestry cluster had fewer N-insertions in productive TCRs than the roughly 700-donor mean. Correlated functional status among segregating V segments might reflect linkage disequilibrium, but an unknown experimental factor could not be ruled out. The sequencing pipeline was judged likely to have produced a cluster of highly shared sequence variants as a technical artifact. According to a later analysis, most CMV-associated TCR beta chains appeared to be HLA-restricted, and the HLA associations seemed to be driven largely by CMV exposure.

The CDR3 spans 13 residues, from the cysteine through the phenylalanine. Kept here is only the CDR3 DNA, which spans 39 bases and is read in frame from base 1. The trim is 5 bases for V and 4 bases for J, with a gap of 11 bases between the germline ends. Per the germline V gene, SGHAT is the CDR1 and FQNNGV is the CDR2. The cohort comprised 666 healthy bone marrow donors. At the time of sampling, every cohort member was nominally healthy, though immune exposures that went unrecorded were likely present. The donor was CMV seropositive and belonged to the group of around 300 seropositive cohort members. A peripheral blood sample was provided by each donor, and peripheral blood mononuclear cells were used for TCR beta sequencing. Genomic DNA was extracted from the blood cell samples with the Qiagen DNeasy Blood Extraction Kit. Concerning this clone itself: Its antigen is currently not known. Per-base quality was not reported, and no clone a single base away is much larger than it.

Receptors were amplified or captured by the immunoSEQ multiplex PCR assay. For the multiplex PCR, a mixture combining 60 forward primers for TCR Vbeta segments and 13 reverse primers for TCR Jbeta segments was used. The CDR3 region of rearranged TCR beta genes was amplified from genomic DNA with a multiplex PCR assay. The amplified TCR beta libraries were sequenced on the Illumina HiSeq System as 87-base-pair reads. On the authors' methods: A later analysis counted some 80 million unique TCR beta chains across the 666 repertoires, and roughly 10 million of these chains were shared by at least two donors. A nearest-neighbor algorithm error-corrected the raw reads and collapsed the reads into unique sequences, merging closely related sequences to remove PCR and sequencing errors. V, D and J gene segments were assigned by aligning CDR3 sequences to IMGT reference sequences. For a sequence to be retained, a match of at least six nucleotides to both a V gene segment and a J gene segment was required. Rearrangements were classified as productive when the CDR3 lacked stop codons and remained in frame with V and J, and all other rearrangements were classified as non-productive. CDR3 was defined by IMGT convention, running from the second conserved V-encoded cysteine to the conserved J-encoded phenylalanine. The earlier analysis of about 620 of the donors excluded sequences that lacked an unambiguous match to a single V gene segment. An earlier analysis of 500 to 700 of the donors classified V segments as functional when productive rearrangements were above 56.7% and as segregating when the standard deviation between donors was above 5%. A statistical classification framework was built to diagnose cytomegalovirus status from the catalog of TCR beta chain sequences. A later analysis assigned V and J genes by comparing TCR nucleotide sequences with IMGT/GENE-DB human TR gene sequences. A later analysis assigned CDR3 sequences and most-parsimonious VDJ recombination scenarios with the TCRdist pipeline. A later analysis defined each TCR beta chain by its CDR3 amino acid sequence plus V-gene family, and excluded reads lacking a unique V-gene family. In a later analysis, a few hundred highly shared, low-generation-probability nucleotide sequences were removed to address suspected cross-contamination and a sequencing artifact. In a later analysis, a clonal expansion index for each public chain was calculated from normalized within-repertoire ranks of inferred template counts. In a later analysis, generation probabilities were computed with a VDJ recombination model fitted to out-of-frame rearrangements, and the resulting probabilities were checked against IGoR. Hypergeometric tests were used in a later analysis to score TCR-TCR, TCR-HLA and TCR-CMV co-occurrence, with a repertoire-size bias correction applied to the TCR pairs. In a later analysis, false discovery rates were estimated by permuting HLA or CMV assignments 20 times. A later analysis grouped co-occurring TCRs with DBSCAN, adding TCRdist sequence similarity when clustering within HLA-allele-positive subsets. Repertoires with fewer than 30,000 or more than 120,000 public chains were left out of co-occurrence clustering, as were about 5 repertoires with anomalous nucleotide sharing. This is the immuneACCESS table as TCRdb keeps it, with only in-frame sequences that have V and J called. A part of the clones is gone; compared with another copy, unresolved V genes explain less than half, and the rest is unexplained. V, J and clone size were drawn from that table, and D and trimming were deduced from the DNA. In all, the sample holds about 120,000 clones, and 78% of those were seen once. Jointly, the top ten make up roughly 3.1% of the sample.

The clonotype comes from a woman aged 25 to 39 in good health and CMV-seropositive. Sequenced material: PBMCs. This chain is built from TRBV11-2 and TRBJ1-2, with TRBD1 as a weak D call on 6 bases. The CDR3 amino acid sequence is: CASSDLQGYGYTF. The DNA is TGTGCCAGCAGCGATCTACAGGGCTATGGCTACACCTTC.